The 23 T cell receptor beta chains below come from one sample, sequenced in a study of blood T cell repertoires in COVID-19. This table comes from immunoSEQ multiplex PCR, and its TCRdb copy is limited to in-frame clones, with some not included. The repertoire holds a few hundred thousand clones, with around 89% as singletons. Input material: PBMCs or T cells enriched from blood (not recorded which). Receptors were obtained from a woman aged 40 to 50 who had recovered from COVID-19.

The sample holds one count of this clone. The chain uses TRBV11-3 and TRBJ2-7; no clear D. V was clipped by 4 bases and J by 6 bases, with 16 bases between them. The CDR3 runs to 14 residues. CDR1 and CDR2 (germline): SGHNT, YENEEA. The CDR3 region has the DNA TGTGCCAGCAGCTCCCTTGTGAGCCCCATCGAGCAGTACTTC. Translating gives CASSSLVSPIEQYF.

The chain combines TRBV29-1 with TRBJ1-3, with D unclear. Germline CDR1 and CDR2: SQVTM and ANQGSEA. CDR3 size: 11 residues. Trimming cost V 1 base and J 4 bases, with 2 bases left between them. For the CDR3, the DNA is TGCAGCGTTGAAGCGGGAAACACCATATATTTT. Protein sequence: CSVEAGNTIYF.

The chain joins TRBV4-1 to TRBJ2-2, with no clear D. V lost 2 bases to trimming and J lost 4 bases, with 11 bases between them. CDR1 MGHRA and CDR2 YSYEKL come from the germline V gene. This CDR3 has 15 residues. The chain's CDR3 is CASSQSLASTGELFF. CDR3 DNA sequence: TGCGCCAGCAGCCAATCTCTGGCAAGCACCGGGGAGCTGTTTTTT.

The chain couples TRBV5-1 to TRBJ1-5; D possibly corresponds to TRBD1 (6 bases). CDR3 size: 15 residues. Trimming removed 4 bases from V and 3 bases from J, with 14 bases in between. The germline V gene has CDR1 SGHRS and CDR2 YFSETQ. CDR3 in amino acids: CASSLSGVSNQPQHF. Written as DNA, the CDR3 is TGCGCCAGCAGCCTGTCAGGGGTATCCAATCAGCCCCAGCATTTT.

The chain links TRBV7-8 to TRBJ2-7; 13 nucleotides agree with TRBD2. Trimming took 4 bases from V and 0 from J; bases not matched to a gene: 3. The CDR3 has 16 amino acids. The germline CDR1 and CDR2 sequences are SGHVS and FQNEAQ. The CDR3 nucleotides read TGTGCCAGCAGCTCGTGGACTAGCGGGAGCTCCTACGAGCAGTACTTC. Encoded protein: CASSSWTSGSSYEQYF.

The CDR3 DNA reads as TGTGCCACCAGTGAACGGACTAGCGGGGTATACAATGAGCAGTTCTTC. This codes for CATSERTSGVYNEQFF. The chain joins TRBV24-1 to TRBJ2-1; 12 bases are shared with TRBD2. The length of the CDR3 is 16 residues. Looked up from germline, CDR1 is KGHDR and CDR2 is SFDVKD. Trimming at V came to 4 bases and at J to 4 bases, leaving 4 bases not matched to a gene.

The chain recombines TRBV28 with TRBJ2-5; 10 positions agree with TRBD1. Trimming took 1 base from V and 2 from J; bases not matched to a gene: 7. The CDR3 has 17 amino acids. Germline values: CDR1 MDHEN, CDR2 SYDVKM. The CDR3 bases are TGTGCCAGCAGTTTATCGACAGGGGGCGCTCGGCAAGAGACCCAGTACTTC. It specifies CASSLSTGGARQETQYF. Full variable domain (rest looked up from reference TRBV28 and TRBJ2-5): DVKVTQSSRYLVKRTGEKVFLECVQDMDHENMFWYRQDPGLGLRLIYFSYDVKMKEKGDIPEGYSVSREKKERFSLILESASTNQTSMYLCASSLSTGGARQETQYFGPGTRLLVL.

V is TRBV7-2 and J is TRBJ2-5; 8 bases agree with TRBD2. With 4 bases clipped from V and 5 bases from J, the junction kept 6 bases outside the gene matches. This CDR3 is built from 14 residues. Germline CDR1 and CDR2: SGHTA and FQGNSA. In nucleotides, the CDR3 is TGTGCCAGCAGCTCCCGGACTAGCCCCGAGACCCAGTACTTC. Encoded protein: CASSSRTSPETQYF.

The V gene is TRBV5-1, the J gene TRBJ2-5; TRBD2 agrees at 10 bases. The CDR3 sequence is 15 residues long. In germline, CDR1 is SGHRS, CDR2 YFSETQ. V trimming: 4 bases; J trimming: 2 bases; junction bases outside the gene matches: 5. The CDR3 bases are TGCGCCAGCAGCCGCCTAGCGGGAGTGCAAGAGACCCAGTACTTC. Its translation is CASSRLAGVQETQYF. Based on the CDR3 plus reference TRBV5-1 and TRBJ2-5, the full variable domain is KAGVTQTPRYLIKTRGQQVTLSCSPISGHRSVSWYQQTPGQGLQFLFEYFSETQRNKGNFPGRFSGRQFSNSRSEMNVSTLELGDSALYLCASSRLAGVQETQYFGPGTRLLVL.

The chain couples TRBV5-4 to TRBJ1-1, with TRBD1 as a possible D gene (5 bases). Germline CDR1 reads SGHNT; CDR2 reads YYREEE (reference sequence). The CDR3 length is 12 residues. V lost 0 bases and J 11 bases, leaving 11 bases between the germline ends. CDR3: CASSLDIRAAFF. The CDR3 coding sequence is TGTGCCAGCAGCTTGGATATCAGGGCTGCTTTCTTT. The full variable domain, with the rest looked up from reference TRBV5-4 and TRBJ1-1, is ETGVTQSPTHLIKTRGQQVTLRCSSQSGHNTVSWYQQALGQGPQFIFQYYREEENGRGNFPPRFSGLQFPNYSSELNVNALELDDSALYLCASSLDIRAAFFGQGTRLTVV.

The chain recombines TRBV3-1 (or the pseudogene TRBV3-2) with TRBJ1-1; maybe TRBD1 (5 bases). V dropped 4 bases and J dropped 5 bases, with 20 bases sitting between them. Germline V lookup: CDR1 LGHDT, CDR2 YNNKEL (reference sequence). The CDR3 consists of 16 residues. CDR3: CASSPSRPAGGTEAFF. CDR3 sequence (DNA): TGTGCCAGCAGCCCCAGTCGGCCGGCGGGGGGAACTGAAGCTTTCTTT.

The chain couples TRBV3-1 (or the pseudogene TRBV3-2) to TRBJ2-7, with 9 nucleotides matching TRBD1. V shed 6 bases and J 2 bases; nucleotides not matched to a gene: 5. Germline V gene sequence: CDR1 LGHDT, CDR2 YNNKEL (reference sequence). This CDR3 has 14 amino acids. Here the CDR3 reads CASSHWDRAYEQYF. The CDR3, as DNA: TGTGCCAGCAGTCACTGGGACAGGGCCTACGAGCAGTACTTC.

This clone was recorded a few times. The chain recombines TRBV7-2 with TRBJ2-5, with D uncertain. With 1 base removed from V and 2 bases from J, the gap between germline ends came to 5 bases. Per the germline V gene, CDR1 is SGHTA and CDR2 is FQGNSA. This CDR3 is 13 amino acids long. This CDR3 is CASSLERQETQYF. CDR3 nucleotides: TGTGCCAGCAGCTTAGAGCGTCAAGAGACCCAGTACTTC.

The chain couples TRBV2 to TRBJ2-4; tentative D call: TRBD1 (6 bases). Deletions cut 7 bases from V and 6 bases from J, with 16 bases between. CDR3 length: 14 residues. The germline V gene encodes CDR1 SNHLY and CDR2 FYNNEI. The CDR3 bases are TGTGCCAGCACCCTAGGGGCAGGGGTAAACATTCAGTACTTC. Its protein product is CASTLGAGVNIQYF.

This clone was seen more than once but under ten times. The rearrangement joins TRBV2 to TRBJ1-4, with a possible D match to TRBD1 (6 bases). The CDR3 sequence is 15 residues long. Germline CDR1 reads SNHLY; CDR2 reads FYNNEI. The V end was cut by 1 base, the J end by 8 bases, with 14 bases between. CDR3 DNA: TGTGCCAGCAGTGAAGTGAGTGGACAGAGGGAAAAACTGTTTTTT. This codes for CASSEVSGQREKLFF.

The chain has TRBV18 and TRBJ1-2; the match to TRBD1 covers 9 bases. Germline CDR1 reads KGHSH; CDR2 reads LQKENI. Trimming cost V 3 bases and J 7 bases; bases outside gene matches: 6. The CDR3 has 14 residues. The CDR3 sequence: CASSPGTGRIGYTF. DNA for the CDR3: TGTGCCAGCTCACCGGGGACAGGGAGGATTGGCTACACCTTC.

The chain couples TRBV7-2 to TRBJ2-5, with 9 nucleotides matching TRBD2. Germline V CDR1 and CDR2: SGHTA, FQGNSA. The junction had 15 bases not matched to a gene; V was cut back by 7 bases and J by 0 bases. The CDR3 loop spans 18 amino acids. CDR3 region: CASTTGASGVLYQETQYF. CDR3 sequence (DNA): TGTGCCAGCACCACAGGGGCTAGCGGGGTCCTGTACCAAGAGACCCAGTACTTC.

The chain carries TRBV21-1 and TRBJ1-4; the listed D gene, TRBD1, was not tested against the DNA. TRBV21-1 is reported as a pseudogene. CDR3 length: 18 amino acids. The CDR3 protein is CASSNDTTPPPAVEKLFF. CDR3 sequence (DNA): TGTGCCAGCAGCAACGACACAACCCCACCCCCGGCAGTTGAAAAACTGTTTTTT.

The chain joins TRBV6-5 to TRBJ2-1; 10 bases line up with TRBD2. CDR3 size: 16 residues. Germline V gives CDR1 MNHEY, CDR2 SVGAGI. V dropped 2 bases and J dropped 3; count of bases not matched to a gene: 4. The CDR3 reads CASSYDGTSDYNEQFF. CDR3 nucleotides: TGTGCCAGCAGTTACGATGGGACTAGCGACTACAATGAGCAGTTCTTC.

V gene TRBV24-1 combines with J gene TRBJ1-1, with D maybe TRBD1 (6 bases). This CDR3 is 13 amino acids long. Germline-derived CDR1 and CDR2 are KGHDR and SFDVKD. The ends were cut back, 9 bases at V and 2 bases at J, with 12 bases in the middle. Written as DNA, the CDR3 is TGTGCCACCTCCGGGACAAAAAACACTGAAGCTTTCTTT. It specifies CATSGTKNTEAFF.

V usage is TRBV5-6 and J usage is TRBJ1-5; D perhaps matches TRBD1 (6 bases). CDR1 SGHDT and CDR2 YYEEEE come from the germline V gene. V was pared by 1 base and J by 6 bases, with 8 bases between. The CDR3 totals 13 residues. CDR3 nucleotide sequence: TGTGCCAGCAGCTTGCAGGGGCTTCAGCCCCAGCATTTT. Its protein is CASSLQGLQPQHF.

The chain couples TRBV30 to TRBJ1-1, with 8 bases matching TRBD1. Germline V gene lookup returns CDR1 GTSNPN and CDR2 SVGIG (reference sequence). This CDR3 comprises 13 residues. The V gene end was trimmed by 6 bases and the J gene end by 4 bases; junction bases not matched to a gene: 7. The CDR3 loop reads CACGQGGSTEAFF. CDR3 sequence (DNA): TGTGCCTGCGGACAGGGAGGTAGCACTGAAGCTTTCTTT.

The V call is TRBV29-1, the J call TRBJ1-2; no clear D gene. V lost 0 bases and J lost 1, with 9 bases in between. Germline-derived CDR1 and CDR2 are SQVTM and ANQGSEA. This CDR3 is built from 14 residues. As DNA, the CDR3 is TGCAGCGTTGAAGATCAGGTGTTTAACTATGGCTACACCTTC. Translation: CSVEDQVFNYGYTF. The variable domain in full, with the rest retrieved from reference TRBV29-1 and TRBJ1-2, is SAVISQKPSRDICQRGTSLTIQCQVDSQVTMMFWYRQQPGQSLTLIATANQGSEATYESGFVIDKFPISRPNLTFSTLTVSNMSPEDSSIYLCSVEDQVFNYGYTFGSGTRLTVV.